This T cell receptor (beta chain) was captured by sequencing in a study of STAT5B mutations in CD4+ large granular lymphocyte leukemia. Points from the study as a whole: Main leukemic clonotypes were patient-specific, but more than 20% appeared at low frequency elsewhere.

Sequencing was performed with immunoSEQ multiplex PCR; in TCRdb, only in-frame clones are kept and a portion is missing. The sample records more than 30,000 clones, approximately 88% being singletons. Remarks on this clone: Antigen specificity is unknown.

There are 16 residues in the CDR3. V lost 2 bases and J 0 bases, leaving 11 bases between the germline ends. Germline V gene sequence: CDR1 MNHNY, CDR2 SVGAGI (reference sequence). V is TRBV6-6 and J is TRBJ2-4; D uncertain. This receptor was identified in a human donor in good health. Material for sequencing was CD4+ T cells from blood buffy coats. Written as DNA, the CDR3 is TGTGCCAGCAGTTACCTGGACCGATTAGCCAAAAACATTCAGTACTTC. It yields the protein CASSYLDRLAKNIQYF.